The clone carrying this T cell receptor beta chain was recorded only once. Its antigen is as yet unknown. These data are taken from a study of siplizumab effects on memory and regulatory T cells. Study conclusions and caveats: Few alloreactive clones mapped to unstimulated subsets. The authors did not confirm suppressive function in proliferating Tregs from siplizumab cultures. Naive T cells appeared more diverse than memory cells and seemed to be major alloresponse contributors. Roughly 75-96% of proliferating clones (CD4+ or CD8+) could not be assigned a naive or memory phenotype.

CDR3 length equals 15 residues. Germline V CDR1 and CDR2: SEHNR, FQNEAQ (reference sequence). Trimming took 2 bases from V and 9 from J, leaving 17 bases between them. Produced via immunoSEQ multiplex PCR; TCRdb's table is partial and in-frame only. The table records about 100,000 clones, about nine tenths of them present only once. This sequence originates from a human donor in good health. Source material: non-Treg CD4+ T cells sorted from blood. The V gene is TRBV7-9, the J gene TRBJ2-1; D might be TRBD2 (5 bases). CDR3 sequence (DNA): TGTGCCAGCAGCTTAAGCGGATCCGCCCTAGGTGAGCAGTTCTTC. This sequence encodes CASSLSGSALGEQFF.